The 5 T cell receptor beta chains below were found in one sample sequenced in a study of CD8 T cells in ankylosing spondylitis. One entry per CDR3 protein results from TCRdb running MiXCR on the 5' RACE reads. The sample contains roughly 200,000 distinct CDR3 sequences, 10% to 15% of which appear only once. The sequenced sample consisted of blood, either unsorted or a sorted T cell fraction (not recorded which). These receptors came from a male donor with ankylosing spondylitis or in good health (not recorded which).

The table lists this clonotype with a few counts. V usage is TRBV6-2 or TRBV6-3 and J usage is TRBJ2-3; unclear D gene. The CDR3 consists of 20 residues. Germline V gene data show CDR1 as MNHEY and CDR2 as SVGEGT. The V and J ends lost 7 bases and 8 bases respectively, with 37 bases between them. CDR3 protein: CASTPVGRQLIQGSFGTQYF. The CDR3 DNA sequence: TGTGCCAGCACCCCCGTCGGTAGGCAGTTGATTCAAGGTAGCTTCGGTACGCAGTATTTT.

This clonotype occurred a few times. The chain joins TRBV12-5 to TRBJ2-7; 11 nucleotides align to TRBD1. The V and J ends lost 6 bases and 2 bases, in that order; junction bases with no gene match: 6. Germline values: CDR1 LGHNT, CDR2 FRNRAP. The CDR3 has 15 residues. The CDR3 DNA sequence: TGTGCTAGTGGGGGCGGACAGGGGGCCACCTACGAGCAGTACTTC. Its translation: CASGGGQGATYEQYF.

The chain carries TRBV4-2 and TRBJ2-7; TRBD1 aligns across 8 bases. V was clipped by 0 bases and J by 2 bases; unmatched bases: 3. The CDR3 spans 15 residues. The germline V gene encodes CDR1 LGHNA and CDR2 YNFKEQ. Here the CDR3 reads CASSQEGDRTYEQYF. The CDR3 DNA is TGTGCCAGCAGCCAAGAAGGGGACAGGACCTACGAGCAGTACTTC.

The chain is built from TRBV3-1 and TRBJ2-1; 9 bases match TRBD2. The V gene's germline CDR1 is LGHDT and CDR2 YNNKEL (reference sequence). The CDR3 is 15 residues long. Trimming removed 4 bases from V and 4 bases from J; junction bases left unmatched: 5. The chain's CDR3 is CASSPRGGGYNEQFF. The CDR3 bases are TGTGCCAGCAGCCCCCGCGGGGGGGGTTACAATGAGCAGTTCTTC.

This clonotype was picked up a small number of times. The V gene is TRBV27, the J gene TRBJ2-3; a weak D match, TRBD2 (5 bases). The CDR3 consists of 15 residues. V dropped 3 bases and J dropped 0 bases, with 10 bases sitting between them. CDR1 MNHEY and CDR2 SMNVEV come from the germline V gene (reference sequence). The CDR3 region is CASSLVGESTDTQYF. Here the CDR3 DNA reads TGTGCCAGCAGTTTGGTCGGGGAGAGCACAGATACGCAGTATTTT.